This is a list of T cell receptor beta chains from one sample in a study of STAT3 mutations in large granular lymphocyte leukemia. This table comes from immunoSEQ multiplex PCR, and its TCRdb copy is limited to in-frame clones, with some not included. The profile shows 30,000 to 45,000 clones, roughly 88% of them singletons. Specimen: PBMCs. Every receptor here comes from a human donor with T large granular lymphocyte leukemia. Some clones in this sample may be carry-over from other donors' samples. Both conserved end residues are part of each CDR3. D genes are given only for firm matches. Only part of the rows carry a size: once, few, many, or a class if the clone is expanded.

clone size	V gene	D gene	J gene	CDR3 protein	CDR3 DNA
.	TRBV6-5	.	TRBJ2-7	CASSYSRYSYEQYF	TGTGCCAGCAGTTACTCCAGGTACTCCTACGAGCAGTACTTC
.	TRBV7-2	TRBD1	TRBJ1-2	CASSPDRVYGYTF	TGTGCCAGCAGCCCGGACAGGGTCTATGGCTACACCTTC
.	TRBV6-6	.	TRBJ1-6	CAGAGTRPNSPLHF	TGTGCCGGTGCCGGGACACGGCCAAATTCACCCCTCCACTTT
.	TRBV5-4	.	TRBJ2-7	CASSLAAGSQYEQYF	TGTGCCAGCAGCTTGGCTGCGGGGAGTCAATACGAGCAGTACTTC
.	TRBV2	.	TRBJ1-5	CASSEALGGNQPQHF	TGTGCCAGCAGTGAAGCCCTGGGCGGCAATCAGCCCCAGCATTTT
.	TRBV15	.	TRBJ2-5	CATSREIFLEAGETQYF	TGTGCCACCAGCAGAGAAATTTTTTTGGAGGCGGGAGAGACCCAGTACTTC
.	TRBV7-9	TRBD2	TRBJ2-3	CASCELAGSPADTQYF	TGTGCCAGCTGCGAACTAGCGGGGAGCCCGGCGGATACGCAGTATTTT
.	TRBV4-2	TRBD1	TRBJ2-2	CASSQEGQGTGELFF	TGTGCCAGCAGCCAAGAGGGACAGGGGACCGGGGAGCTGTTTTTT
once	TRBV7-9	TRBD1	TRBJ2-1	CASSPNPGTVLQFF	TGTGCCAGCAGCCCGAACCCTGGGACAGTCCTCCAGTTCTTC
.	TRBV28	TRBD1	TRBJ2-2	CASSPGQVNTGELFF	TGTGCCAGCAGCCCGGGACAGGTGAACACCGGGGAGCTGTTTTTT
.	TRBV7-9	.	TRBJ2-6	CASSFQLGANVLTF	TGTGCCAGCAGCTTTCAGTTAGGGGCCAACGTCCTGACTTTC
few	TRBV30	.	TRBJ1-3	CAWSPTSGNTIYF	TGTGCCTGGAGTCCCACCTCTGGAAACACCATATATTTT
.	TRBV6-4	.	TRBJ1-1	CASSDRAQATLNTEAFF	TGTGCCAGCAGTGACAGGGCGCAGGCCACCCTGAACACTGAAGCTTTCTTT
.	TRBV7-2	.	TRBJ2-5	CASRSAFQETQYF	TGTGCCAGCAGGAGTGCGTTCCAAGAGACCCAGTACTTC
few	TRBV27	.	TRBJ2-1	CASSFLDPANEQFF	TGTGCCAGCAGTTTCTTAGACCCGGCCAATGAGCAGTTCTTC
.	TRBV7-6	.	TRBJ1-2	CASSLVSAYGYTF	TGTGCCAGCAGCTTAGTTTCGGCCTATGGCTACACCTTC
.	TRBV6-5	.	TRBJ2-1	CASSYSMGFGTEQFF	TGTGCCAGCAGTTACTCGATGGGTTTCGGTACAGAGCAGTTCTTC
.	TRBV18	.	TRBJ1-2	CASSPPSVPYGYTF	TGTGCCAGCTCACCACCGAGCGTTCCCTATGGCTACACCTTC
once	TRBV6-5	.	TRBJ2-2	CASSYENTGELFF	TGTGCCAGCAGTTACGAGAACACCGGGGAGCTGTTTTTT